Given below is one T cell receptor (beta chain) in context. The CDR3 is cut off 3 residues early in the read; its end comes from the germline J gene. The CDR3 runs to 15 residues. With V trimmed by 3 bases and J by 4 bases, 4 bases remained unmatched. The germline V gene encodes CDR1 SGHTA and CDR2 FQGTGA. These data are taken from a study of T cells in women clearing cervical HPV infection. Across the study: Case blood was drawn a median about 150 days after lesion detection. With HLA typing for only a few women, HLA confounding remains possible.

The data were produced by immunoSEQ multiplex PCR, yet TCRdb's version contains in-frame clones alone and is incomplete. The table lists over 25,000 clones. Sequences were obtained from blood buffy coat. The sequence derives from a woman aged 18 to 75 with a cervical HPV16 infection that either progressed to CIN3+ or cleared (not recorded which). The genes are TRBV7-3 and TRBJ2-1; 9 bases are a match to TRBD2. The covered CDR3 bases are TGTGCCAGCAGCTTCGGGCGGGGGGGTTACAATGAG. Protein: CASSFGRGGYNE. The entire CDR3 protein is CASSFGRGGYNEQFF.